These 8 T cell receptor beta chains originate from one sample sequenced in a study of tumor-infiltrating lymphocytes in primary liver carcinoma. With a constant-region primer, TCR beta cDNA was made from 400 to 550 ng of total RNA. Construction of TCR beta libraries relied on three successive nested multiplex PCR rounds employing slightly modified ARM-PCR. In the first two PCR rounds, TRBV1-TRBV30 forward primers were paired with a C-beta reverse primer, and each round lasted roughly 10 cycles. TCRdb passed the multiplex PCR reads through MiXCR, listing each CDR3 protein once. The data contain just over 300,000 distinct CDR3 sequences, 50% to 75% of them singletons. In addition to blood RNA drawn from unsorted whole blood, germline DNA was extracted. Sequenced: peripheral blood. These receptors were obtained from a woman in her thirties with primary liver carcinoma and hepatitis B virus infection.

The chain is built from TRBV6-2 or TRBV6-3 and TRBJ2-3; D remains unclear. V lost 0 bases and J lost 0, with 10 bases in between. Germline CDR1 is MNHEY and CDR2 is SVGEGT. The CDR3 is 16 amino acids. The DNA of the CDR3 is TGTGCCAGCAGTTACTCGGCGGAAAGAAGCACAGATACGCAGTATTTT. Amino acids: CASSYSAERSTDTQYF.

This CDR3 is CASRPDSVSYEQYF. As DNA, the CDR3 is TGTGCCAGCAGACCTGACAGCGTCTCCTACGAGCAGTACTTC. The chain has TRBV12-3 or TRBV12-4 and TRBJ2-7; a weak D match, TRBD1 (5 bases). V was clipped by 6 bases and J by 0 bases, with 12 bases between them. This CDR3 region has 14 residues.

This clonotype showed up just once. A single base separates this from a much larger clone, so it may be a read error. The rearrangement uses TRBV4-1 and TRBJ2-7, with a tentative D call TRBD2 (6 bases). The length of the CDR3 is 15 residues. CDR1 and CDR2 (germline): MGHRA, YSYEKL. The CDR3: CAGSQERRESDEQYF. In DNA, the CDR3 is TGCGCCGGCAGCCAAGAGAGGAGGGAATCGGACGAGCAGTACTTC.

Turning to this clonotype: This sequence may be a read error, since a much larger clone differs from it by one base. The chain's CDR3 is CASSSLGGGRTEAFF. In DNA, the CDR3 is TGTGCCAGCAGCTCTCTGGGAGGGGGGCGAACTGAAGCTTTCTTT. V is TRBV6-1 and J is TRBJ1-1; the D gene is possibly TRBD1 (6 bases). Trimming took off 6 bases at V and 5 bases at J, with 19 bases between the two ends. This CDR3 comprises 15 residues. The germline V gene encodes CDR1 MNHNS and CDR2 SASEGT.

The chain joins TRBV5-6 to TRBJ1-1, with TRBD1 matching over 10 bases. With 2 bases clipped from V and 8 bases from J, the junction kept 3 bases outside the gene matches. Germline values: CDR1 SGHDT, CDR2 YYEEEE. The CDR3 spans 13 residues. CDR3 DNA sequence: TGTGCCAGCAGCTTCGGGACAGGGGCCGAAGCTTTCTTT. It encodes CASSFGTGAEAFF.

About this clonotype itself: One base away lies a much larger clone, so this may be a sequencing read error. The gene calls are TRBV29-1 and TRBJ2-1; 9 nucleotides agree with TRBD1. This CDR3 has 11 residues. Germline V gene data show CDR1 as SQVTM and CDR2 as ANQGSEA. The CDR3 reads CSVTGGNERFF. The CDR3 DNA sequence: TGCAGCGTAACAGGGGGCAATGAGCGGTTCTTC.

This clonotype was seen once. This chain uses TRBV9 with TRBJ2-5; 10 bases match TRBD2. Germline CDR1 reads SGDLS; CDR2 reads YYNGEE. The CDR3 is made up of 17 amino acids. V was clipped by 0 bases and J by 2 bases; unmatched bases: 7. DNA of the CDR3: TGTGCCAGCAGCGTAGGTCGGACTAGCGGTGAACAAGAGACCCAGTACTTC. Residues: CASSVGRTSGEQETQYF.

Concerning this clonotype: Compared with germline, one end of the junction differs, possibly owing to a read error. This rearrangement joins TRBV10-3 to TRBJ2-1; no definite D call. This CDR3 region has 16 residues. Germline assignment: CDR1 ENHRY and CDR2 SYGVKD. CDR3 sequence (DNA): TGTGCCATCAGCGAGTCGATCTCAGCACGACGTAATGAGCAGTTCTTC. Protein sequence: CAISESISARRNEQFF.